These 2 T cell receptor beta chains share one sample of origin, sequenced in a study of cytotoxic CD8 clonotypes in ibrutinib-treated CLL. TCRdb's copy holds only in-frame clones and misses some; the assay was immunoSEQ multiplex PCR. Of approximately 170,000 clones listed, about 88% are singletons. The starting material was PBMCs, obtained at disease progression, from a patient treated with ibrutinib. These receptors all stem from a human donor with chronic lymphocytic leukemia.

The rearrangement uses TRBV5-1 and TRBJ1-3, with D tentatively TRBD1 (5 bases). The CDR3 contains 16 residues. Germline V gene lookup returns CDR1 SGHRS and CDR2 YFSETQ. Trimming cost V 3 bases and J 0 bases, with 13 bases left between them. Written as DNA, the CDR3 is TGCGCCAGCAGCTCGGGGACGGTTGTCTCTGGAAACACCATATATTTT. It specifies CASSSGTVVSGNTIYF.

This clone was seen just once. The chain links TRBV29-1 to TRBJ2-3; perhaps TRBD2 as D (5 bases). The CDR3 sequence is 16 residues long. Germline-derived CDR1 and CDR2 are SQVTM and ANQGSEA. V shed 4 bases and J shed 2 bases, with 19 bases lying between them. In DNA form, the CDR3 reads TGCAGCGTTGCGAGGGCAGAACGCACTATCACAGATACGCAGTATTTT. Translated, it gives CSVARAERTITDTQYF.